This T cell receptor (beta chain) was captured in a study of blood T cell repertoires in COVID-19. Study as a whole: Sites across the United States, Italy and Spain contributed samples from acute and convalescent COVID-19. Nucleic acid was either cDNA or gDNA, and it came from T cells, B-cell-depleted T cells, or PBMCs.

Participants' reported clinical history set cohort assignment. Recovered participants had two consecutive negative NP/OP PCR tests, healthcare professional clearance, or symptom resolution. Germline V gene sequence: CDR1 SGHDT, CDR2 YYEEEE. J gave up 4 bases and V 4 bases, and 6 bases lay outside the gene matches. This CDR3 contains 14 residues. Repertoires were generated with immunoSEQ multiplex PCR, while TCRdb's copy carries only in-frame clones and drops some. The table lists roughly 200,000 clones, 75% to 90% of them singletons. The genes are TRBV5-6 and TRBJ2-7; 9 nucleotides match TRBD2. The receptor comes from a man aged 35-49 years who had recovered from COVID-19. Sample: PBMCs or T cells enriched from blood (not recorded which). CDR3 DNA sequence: TGTGCCAGCAGCCTCGCGGGAGGGGTGTACGAGCAGTACTTC. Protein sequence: CASSLAGGVYEQYF.